Following are 18 T cell receptor beta chains from one sample sequenced in a study of T cell changes during pregnancy in multiple sclerosis (dated by TCRdb to the late 2010s). Library preparation employed the immunoSEQ multiplex PCR assay. This immuneACCESS table, as held by TCRdb, lists in-frame sequences with V and J called but not all clones. Of the missing ones, under half trace to an unresolved V gene in checked studies; the others have no known cause. Here the sample has tens of thousands of clones; around 90% occur a single time. The ten biggest clones cover more than 0.3% of the sample. Specimen: CD4+ T cells from peripheral blood mononuclear cells, collected after pregnancy. Receptor source: a female donor in good health, enrolled as a control in a pregnancy study.

The chain employs TRBV11-3 and TRBJ1-2; 8 bases fit TRBD1. V dropped 3 bases and J dropped 4; count of bases not matched to a gene: 4. Germline loops: CDR1 SGHNT, CDR2 YENEEA. The CDR3 runs 14 residues. CDR3 DNA: TGTGCCAGCAGCTTGTCAGGGGGCGTCTATGGCTACACCTTC. Translated: CASSLSGGVYGYTF.

The chain combines TRBV14 with TRBJ2-5; a possible D gene is TRBD2 (6 bases). In germline, CDR1 is SGHDN, CDR2 FVKESK. Trimming took off 0 bases at V and 1 base at J, with 9 bases between the two ends. CDR3 length: 15 residues. This chain's CDR3 is CASSQDGGTQETQYF. CDR3 in DNA: TGTGCCAGCAGCCAAGATGGGGGGACCCAAGAGACCCAGTACTTC.

V is TRBV9 and J is TRBJ2-2, with 8 bases matching TRBD2. This CDR3 is built from 14 residues. Germline CDR1 and CDR2: SGDLS and YYNGEE. The V segment lost 2 bases and the J segment 7 bases; nucleotides outside the gene matches: 4. In DNA, the CDR3 is TGTGCCAGCAGCGTTTCAGCGGGAGTCGGGGAGCTGTTTTTT. Translation: CASSVSAGVGELFF.

For the CDR3, the DNA is TGTGCCAGCAGTGAAAATGTAGCCTACGAGCAGTACTTC. As protein: CASSENVAYEQYF. V usage is TRBV2 and J usage is TRBJ2-7; the D is unclear. Germline V gene lookup returns CDR1 SNHLY and CDR2 FYNNEI. V lost 2 bases and J lost 2, with 7 bases in between. This CDR3 comprises 13 residues.

The chain carries TRBV4-3 and TRBJ1-1, with 8 positions matching TRBD1. CDR1 is LGHNA and CDR2 is YSLEER in the germline V gene. CDR3 length: 15 residues. After removal of 2 bases from V and 6 bases from J, the junction contained 8 bases not matched to a gene. The CDR3, as DNA: TGCGCCAGCAGCCAAACTAACAGGGGGGGCGCTGAAGCTTTCTTT. Amino acids: CASSQTNRGGAEAFF.

The chain combines TRBV5-1 with TRBJ2-1; D is perhaps TRBD2 (5 bases). This CDR3 is built from 14 residues. The V and J ends lost 0 bases and 7 bases respectively, with 11 bases between them. The V gene's germline CDR1 is SGHRS and CDR2 YFSETQ. CDR3 coding DNA: TGCGCCAGCAGCTTGGCACTAGTGGTAAATGAGCAGTTCTTC. Its translation: CASSLALVVNEQFF.

The chain couples TRBV19 to TRBJ1-5; no clear D. The V end was cut by 4 bases, the J end by 6 bases, with 4 bases between. Germline CDR1 reads LNHDA; CDR2 reads SQIVND (reference sequence). CDR3 size: 11 residues. The CDR3 region is CASSSGQPQHF. CDR3 coding DNA: TGTGCCAGTAGTAGCGGTCAGCCCCAGCATTTT.

The chain employs TRBV5-8 and TRBJ2-1, with D possibly matching TRBD2 (5 bases). Trimming removed 4 bases from V and 0 bases from J, with 11 bases in between. The CDR3 length is 15 residues. The V gene's germline CDR1 is SGHTS and CDR2 YDEGEE. This CDR3 reads CASSTGKSSYNEQFF. The CDR3 DNA follows: TGTGCCAGCAGCACGGGGAAGAGCTCCTACAATGAGCAGTTCTTC. The full variable domain, completed using reference TRBV5-8 and TRBJ2-1, is EAGVTQSPTHLIKTRGQQATLRCSPISGHTSVYWYQQALGLGLQFLLWYDEGEERNRGNFPPRFSGRQFPNYSSELNVNALELEDSALYLCASSTGKSSYNEQFFGPGTRLTVL.

The chain employs TRBV19 and TRBJ2-7; 8 bases align to TRBD1. The CDR3 is made up of 14 amino acids. V lost 5 bases, J lost 3 bases, and 6 bases stayed unmatched. Germline V gene data show CDR1 as LNHDA and CDR2 as SQIVND (reference sequence). CDR3 coding DNA: TGTGCCAGTAGTGTCCCGGGACAGGTCTACGAGCAGTACTTC. This sequence encodes CASSVPGQVYEQYF.

This sequence joins TRBV19 and TRBJ1-2; 7 bases map to TRBD1. The CDR3 spans 16 residues. Germline V CDR1 and CDR2: LNHDA, SQIVND (reference sequence). The V segment lost 5 bases and the J segment 0 bases; nucleotides outside the gene matches: 9. The CDR3 DNA reads TGTGCCAGTAGTCCGGACAGGCCCCAAGCTAACTATGGCTACACCTTC. Translation gives CASSPDRPQANYGYTF.

The genes are TRBV7-8 and TRBJ2-1, with TRBD1 matching 7 bases. CDR3 length equals 13 residues. Trimming cost V 5 bases and J 7 bases; bases outside gene matches: 5. Looked up from germline, CDR1 is SGHVS and CDR2 is FQNEAQ. The CDR3 DNA is TGTGCCAGCAGCCAGACACAGGGGAATGAGCAGTTCTTC. It translates to CASSQTQGNEQFF.

The chain recombines TRBV5-1 with TRBJ1-2; 7 nucleotides match TRBD1. Germline loops: CDR1 SGHRS, CDR2 YFSETQ. This CDR3 is 12 amino acids long. The V and J ends lost 9 bases and 2 bases, in that order; junction bases with no gene match: 4. The CDR3 loop is CATSTGNYGYTF. Here the CDR3 DNA reads TGCGCCACCTCGACAGGGAACTATGGCTACACCTTC.

The chain carries TRBV15 and TRBJ2-5, with D possibly being TRBD1 (6 bases). The ends were cut back, 5 bases at V and 5 bases at J, with 27 bases in the middle. CDR3 length: 18 amino acids. Per the germline V gene, CDR1 is LNHNV and CDR2 is YYDKDF (reference sequence). This chain's CDR3 is CATSVPSSSWGRGETQYF. DNA of the CDR3: TGTGCCACCAGCGTCCCATCAAGTAGCTGGGGAAGGGGGGAGACCCAGTACTTC. Full variable domain (missing parts from reference TRBV15 and TRBJ2-5): DAMVIQNPRYQVTQFGKPVTLSCSQTLNHNVMYWYQQKSSQAPKLLFHYYDKDFNNEADTPDNFQSRRPNTSFCFLDIRSPGLGDTAMYLCATSVPSSSWGRGETQYFGPGTRLLVL.

This clone has only a few counts. Other DNA sequences from this sample encode an identical CDR3 as well. The V gene is TRBV9, the J gene TRBJ1-1; 7 bases line up with TRBD1. Per germline, CDR1 SGDLS and CDR2 YYNGEE. After removal of 0 bases from V and 2 bases from J, the junction contained 4 bases not matched to a gene. The CDR3 spans 15 residues. CDR3 DNA: TGTGCCAGCAGCGTAGAGGGGGCACCAAACACTGAAGCTTTCTTT. It translates to CASSVEGAPNTEAFF. Looking up the rest from reference TRBV9 and TRBJ1-1 gives the full variable domain: DSGVTQTPKHLITATGQRVTLRCSPRSGDLSVYWYQQSLDQGLQFLIQYYNGEERAKGNILERFSAQQFPDLHSELNLSSLELGDSALYFCASSVEGAPNTEAFFGQGTRLTVV.

The J gene is TRBJ1-5, the V gene TRBV13, with D unresolved. Per germline, CDR1 PRHDT and CDR2 FYEKMQ (reference sequence). Trimming took off 3 bases at V and 0 bases at J, with 9 bases between the two ends. CDR3 size: 15 residues. The CDR3 loop reads CASSFGQYSNQPQHF. For the CDR3, the DNA is TGTGCCAGCAGCTTTGGCCAGTATAGCAATCAGCCCCAGCATTTT.

The rearrangement links TRBV4-3 to TRBJ1-4; D call uncertain. Trimming cost V 0 bases and J 8 bases, with 16 bases left between them. Per germline, CDR1 LGHNA and CDR2 YSLEER. The CDR3 extends over 16 amino acids. The CDR3 DNA follows: TGCGCCAGCAGCCAAGATAGGTTAACGGGAGGAGAAAAACTGTTTTTT. Its protein is CASSQDRLTGGEKLFF.

The rearrangement links TRBV15 to TRBJ2-1; 7 nucleotides match TRBD2. V trimming: 0 bases; J trimming: 6 bases; junction bases outside the gene matches: 5. Per the germline V gene, CDR1 is LNHNV and CDR2 is YYDKDF (reference sequence). The CDR3 has 15 amino acids. CDR3 DNA sequence: TGTGCCACCAGCAGAGATGGGGGGGTTTCCAATGAGCAGTTCTTC. This sequence encodes CATSRDGGVSNEQFF.

This rearrangement joins TRBV27 to TRBJ2-7; D may be TRBD2 (6 bases). The CDR3 runs to 19 residues. Trimming took 1 base from V and 0 from J, leaving 22 bases between them. In germline, CDR1 is MNHEY, CDR2 SMNVEV (reference sequence). CDR3 sequence: CASSLYGSNGSPDSYEQYF. As DNA, the CDR3 is TGTGCCAGCAGTTTATACGGGAGTAATGGGTCCCCGGACTCCTACGAGCAGTACTTC.